This TCR beta chain stems from a study of PD-1 blockade in classical Hodgkin lymphoma. As concerns this clone: The antigen is undetermined.

Every single patient, without exception, relapsed after autologous stem cell transplantation, and brentuximab vedotin exposure varied. Whole-study results and caveats: Although disease activity or prior therapy may be involved, causes of the repertoire differences remain undefined. A reduction in baseline TCR diversity was reportedly seen in newly diagnosed patients relative to healthy donors. After ASCT, patients who started nivolumab under 1 year later were excluded. A significant rise in TCR diversity was seen by C4D1 for CD4+ cells but not for CD8+ cells.

Trimming removed 1 base from V and 7 bases from J; junction bases left unmatched: 2. CDR1 is SGHAT and CDR2 is FQNNGV in the germline V gene. The CDR3 loop spans 15 amino acids. The repertoire was sequenced with immunoSEQ multiplex PCR; TCRdb's copy has only in-frame clones and lacks some. The data hold more than 50,000 clones, with 80% to 90% observed a single time. This receptor was taken from a human donor with classical Hodgkin lymphoma. Sequences were derived from peripheral blood mononuclear cells (PBMCs), sampled at baseline. The rearrangement links TRBV11-2 to TRBJ1-6, with TRBD1 identical over 9 bases. The CDR3 sequence: CASSLGDRANSPLHF. In DNA form, the CDR3 reads TGTGCCAGCAGCTTAGGGGACAGGGCGAATTCACCCCTCCACTTT.